These T cell receptor beta chains were read from a single sample in a study of shared clonotypes between healthy human individuals. The repertoire was sequenced with immunoSEQ multiplex PCR; TCRdb's copy has only in-frame clones and lacks some. In the table there are some 550,000 clones, about 96% of which are singletons. The specimen sequenced was naive CD4+ T cells sorted from blood. These receptors were taken from a young woman in good health. CDR3s include the opening cysteine and the closing phenylalanine or tryptophan. A D gene is named only where the DNA matches it firmly. Clone size is given for some rows only: seen once, a few or many times, or a class if the clone is expanded.

>TRBV28|-|-|TRBJ1-5
CASSSPSDQPQHF
TGTGCCAGCAGTTCCCCTTCGGATCAGCCCCAGCATTTT
>TRBV7-2|-|-|TRBJ2-5
CASIGRGRLQTQYF
TGTGCCAGCATCGGACGGGGAAGGCTGCAGACCCAGTACTTC
>TRBV6-5|TRBD2|-|TRBJ2-1
CASSSREGNEQFF
TGTGCCAGCAGTTCCAGGGAGGGCAATGAGCAGTTCTTC
>TRBV28|-|-|TRBJ1-2
CASSLVAAYGYTF
TGTGCCAGCAGTTTGGTAGCAGCCTATGGCTACACCTTC
>TRBV28|TRBD1|-|TRBJ2-2
CASGSTGVLRELFF
TGTGCCAGCGGATCGACAGGGGTACTCAGGGAGCTGTTTTTT
>TRBV5-4|TRBD1|-|TRBJ1-4
CASREGTAEKLFF
TGTGCCAGCAGGGAGGGGACAGCAGAAAAACTGTTTTTT
>TRBV6-1|TRBD1|once|TRBJ1-5
CASRRKTGHEQPQHF
TGTGCCAGCAGGAGAAAGACAGGGCATGAACAGCCCCAGCATTTT
>TRBV28|-|-|TRBJ1-5
CASSSSSNQPQHF
TGTGCCAGCAGTTCATCTAGCAATCAGCCCCAGCATTTT
>TRBV5-1|TRBD2|-|TRBJ2-2
CASGAQTSGSGELFF
TGCGCCAGCGGAGCCCAAACTAGCGGCTCCGGGGAGCTGTTTTTT
>TRBV27|TRBD1|-|TRBJ2-1
CASSPQGAQDEQFF
TGTGCCAGCAGTCCACAGGGGGCGCAGGATGAGCAGTTCTTC
>TRBV5-4|-|-|TRBJ1-2
CASSLGGQSNYGYTF
TGTGCCAGCAGCTTGGGAGGACAGAGTAACTATGGCTACACCTTC
>TRBV11-3|TRBD1|once|TRBJ2-1
CASSTNRGNEQFF
TGTGCCAGCAGCACCAACAGGGGGAATGAGCAGTTCTTC
>TRBV19|-|-|TRBJ1-5
CASTPRGQSNQPQHF
TGTGCCAGTACCCCCCGAGGGCAAAGCAATCAGCCCCAGCATTTT
>TRBV7-9|-|-|TRBJ1-5
CASSTGQLSNQPQHF
TGTGCCAGCAGTACAGGACAGCTTAGCAATCAGCCCCAGCATTTT
>TRBV7-9|TRBD1|-|TRBJ1-1
CASSSLTGVSTEAFF
TGTGCCAGCAGCTCGCTAACAGGGGTATCGACTGAAGCTTTCTTT
>TRBV27|-|-|TRBJ2-3
CASTRDSSTDTQYF
TGTGCCAGCACCCGGGACTCCTCCACAGATACGCAGTATTTT
>TRBV6-1|-|-|TRBJ1-5
CASSGVQGRSNQPQHF
TGTGCCAGCAGTGGAGTACAGGGCCGGAGCAATCAGCCCCAGCATTTT
>TRBV5-5|TRBD2|-|TRBJ2-7
CASSYGLAGVGYEQYF
TGTGCCAGCAGCTACGGACTAGCGGGAGTGGGTTACGAGCAGTACTTC
>TRBV2|TRBD1|-|TRBJ1-5
CASSADRGKGQPQHF
TGTGCCAGCAGTGCGGACAGGGGAAAGGGTCAGCCCCAGCATTTT
>TRBV28|TRBD1|-|TRBJ2-3
CASREPPGQGPTDTQYF
TGTGCCAGCAGGGAGCCCCCGGGACAGGGCCCCACAGATACGCAGTATTTT
>TRBV5-1|-|-|TRBJ1-2
CASSLEGGYGYTF
TGCGCCAGCAGCTTGGAAGGTGGCTATGGCTACACCTTC
>TRBV6-1|TRBD2|-|TRBJ2-1
CASGRSYNEQFF
TGTGCCTCCGGGAGGTCCTACAATGAGCAGTTCTTC
>TRBV18|TRBD1|-|TRBJ2-7
CASSTGQGFYEQYF
TGTGCCAGCTCAACGGGACAGGGGTTCTACGAGCAGTACTTC
>TRBV7-9|TRBD2|-|TRBJ2-7
CASSSGTSVYEQYF
TGTGCCAGCAGCTCCGGGACTAGCGTATACGAGCAGTACTTC